Listed here are 27 T cell receptor beta chains from one sample, sequenced in a study of long-term antiretroviral therapy in people with HIV. The assay used was immunoSEQ (version v3.0), run at survey level. Repertoires were generated with immunoSEQ multiplex PCR, while TCRdb's copy carries only in-frame clones and drops some. The sample includes 30,000 to 40,000 clones, roughly 85% of them seen just once. The material sequenced was unsorted PBMCs, taken 2.2 years after starting antiretroviral therapy. All receptors derive from a man aged 18 to 30 with HIV.

This clone qualifies as medium-sized (0.01 to 0.1%). The rearrangement joins TRBV2 to TRBJ1-1; no clear D. The germline V gene encodes CDR1 SNHLY and CDR2 FYNNEI. V dropped 3 bases and J dropped 0 bases, with 11 bases sitting between them. The CDR3 length is 15 residues. Here the CDR3 reads CASSERPSLNTEAFF. Here the CDR3 DNA reads TGTGCCAGCAGTGAGAGACCCTCACTGAACACTGAAGCTTTCTTT.

The rearrangement joins TRBV4-3 to TRBJ1-1; D is unclear. This CDR3 has 16 residues. V was shortened by 1 base and J by 7 bases, with 19 bases between the two germline ends. CDR1 is LGHNA and CDR2 is YSLEER in the germline V gene. The CDR3 bases are TGCGCCAGCAGCCAAGGAAGGTGGAGGGCAAGGGTTGAAGCTTTCTTT. This translates into CASSQGRWRARVEAFF.

V gene TRBV27 combines with J gene TRBJ1-2; the D gene is possibly TRBD1 (6 bases). CDR1 and CDR2 from the germline V gene are MNHEY and SMNVEV (reference sequence). This CDR3 is built from 13 residues. Trimming took 7 bases from V and 5 from J, leaving 14 bases between them. The DNA of the CDR3 is TGTGCCAGCATCATACAGGGAGGGTATGGCTACACCTTC. It encodes CASIIQGGYGYTF.

The chain joins TRBV5-4 to TRBJ2-1, with TRBD2 as a possible D gene (6 bases). The V and J ends lost 4 bases and 9 bases respectively, with 20 bases between them. The CDR3 covers 15 residues. CDR1 is SGHNT and CDR2 is YYREEE in the germline V gene (reference sequence). In nucleotides, the CDR3 is TGTGCCAGCAGCACCGGACTATCCGAGGGTCGTGAGCAGTTCTTC. It encodes CASSTGLSEGREQFF.

The gene calls are TRBV10-3 and TRBJ1-1; the D gene is possibly TRBD1 (5 bases). The germline V gene has CDR1 ENHRY and CDR2 SYGVKD. Trimming shortened V by 9 bases and J by 1 base, and 12 bases separated the two germline ends. The CDR3 contains 13 residues. CDR3 bases: TGTGCCATACGATCGGGACCGAACACTGAAGCTTTCTTT. It is translated as CAIRSGPNTEAFF.

V is TRBV10-3 and J is TRBJ2-7, with TRBD1 matching over 8 bases. The CDR3 runs 14 residues. Trimming at V came to 6 bases and at J to 1 base, leaving 5 bases not matched to a gene. CDR1 is ENHRY, CDR2 SYGVKD, per germline. The CDR3 nucleotides are TGTGCCATCAGAGATGGGACAGGTTCCTACGAGCAGTACTTC. It specifies CAIRDGTGSYEQYF.

The rearrangement uses TRBV5-5 and TRBJ2-2; D remains ambiguous. CDR3 length: 17 residues. Per germline, CDR1 SGHKS and CDR2 YYEKEE (reference sequence). Deletions cut 4 bases from V and 1 base from J, with 17 bases between. As DNA, the CDR3 is TGTGCCAGCAGCCGTCAAGCCTACCAAATGAACACCGGGGAGCTGTTTTTT. This sequence encodes CASSRQAYQMNTGELFF.

V is TRBV28 and J is TRBJ2-3; 8 bases match TRBD1. Losses at the gene ends were 5 bases for V and 3 bases for J; bases not matched to a gene: 7. Germline CDR1 is MDHEN and CDR2 is SYDVKM. The CDR3 has 15 amino acids. The chain's CDR3 is CASSVQQGVTDTQYF. CDR3 in DNA: TGTGCCAGCAGTGTCCAACAGGGGGTTACAGATACGCAGTATTTT.

The chain joins TRBV18 to TRBJ1-1; D is ambiguous. The CDR3 is 15 amino acids. Germline lookup yields CDR1 KGHSH and CDR2 LQKENI. Trimming stripped 4 bases from V and 3 bases from J, with 15 bases between. The CDR3 DNA reads as TGTGCCAGCTCACTTAGAAATGTTCGTGACACTGAAGCTTTCTTT. It yields the protein CASSLRNVRDTEAFF.

The J gene is TRBJ1-5, the V gene TRBV19; no definite D call. The germline V gene has CDR1 LNHDA and CDR2 SQIVND (reference sequence). This CDR3 contains 13 residues. Trimming pared 1 base from V and 10 bases from J, leaving 11 bases between. CDR3 sequence: CASSIALSDPQHF. In DNA form, the CDR3 reads TGTGCCAGTAGTATAGCCCTTTCAGACCCCCAGCATTTT.

The J gene is TRBJ1-1, the V gene TRBV4-1, with D perhaps matching TRBD1 (6 bases). V was shortened by 2 bases and J by 8 bases, with 9 bases between the two germline ends. The CDR3 is 12 amino acids. The germline V gene encodes CDR1 MGHRA and CDR2 YSYEKL. The CDR3 nucleotides are TGCGCCAGCAGCCAAAACAGGGCAGAAGCTTTCTTT. This translates into CASSQNRAEAFF.

The chain is built from TRBV28 and TRBJ2-1; 11 bases map to TRBD2. Germline CDR1 is MDHEN and CDR2 is SYDVKM. This CDR3 has 17 residues. V shed 0 bases and J 8 bases; nucleotides not matched to a gene: 9. The CDR3 is CASSLWGLAGGRYEQFF. In DNA, the CDR3 is TGTGCCAGCAGTTTATGGGGGCTAGCGGGAGGAAGATATGAGCAGTTCTTC.

V usage is TRBV5-8 and J usage is TRBJ1-1; unclear D gene. This CDR3 has 13 amino acids. Germline-derived CDR1 and CDR2 are SGHTS and YDEGEE. V was trimmed by 2 bases and J by 1 base, leaving 6 bases between them. The CDR3 sequence: CASSFTANTEAFF. The CDR3 DNA is TGTGCCAGCAGCTTCACAGCGAACACTGAAGCTTTCTTT.

This clone was observed a single time. This chain connects TRBV19 to TRBJ2-1; TRBD2 agrees at 7 bases. CDR1 and CDR2 from the germline V gene are LNHDA and SQIVND (reference sequence). The CDR3 runs to 15 residues. The V gene end was trimmed by 3 bases and the J gene end by 4 bases; junction bases not matched to a gene: 6. The CDR3 nucleotides read TGTGCCAGTAGTATGTATCGGCGGGAGTACAATGAGCAGTTCTTC. Its protein is CASSMYRREYNEQFF.

The chain recombines TRBV10-3 with TRBJ2-1, with a tentative D call TRBD1 (6 bases). Trimming removed 6 bases at V and 0 bases at J, with 9 bases between. The CDR3 runs to 14 residues. Germline V CDR1 and CDR2: ENHRY, SYGVKD. CDR3 DNA: TGTGCCATCAGACAGGGCGGCTCCTACAATGAGCAGTTCTTC. Its protein product is CAIRQGGSYNEQFF.

In nucleotides, the CDR3 is TGTGCCAGCAGCTCCAATAAGGGGGGTGAGCAGTACTTC. It encodes CASSSNKGGEQYF. The chain employs TRBV7-3 and TRBJ2-7, with D perhaps matching TRBD1 or TRBD2 (6 bases each). Trimming removed 4 bases at V and 7 bases at J, with 14 bases between. CDR1 is SGHTA, CDR2 FQGTGA, per germline. This CDR3 comprises 13 residues. Based on the CDR3 plus reference TRBV7-3 and TRBJ2-7, the full variable domain is GAGVSQTPSNKVTEKGKYVELRCDPISGHTALYWYRQSLGQGPEFLIYFQGTGAADDSGLPNDRFFAVRPEGSVSTLKIQRTERGDSAVYLCASSSNKGGEQYFGPGTRLTVT.

This CDR3 reads CASSGPGYEQYF. In nucleotides, the CDR3 is TGTGCCAGCAGTGGTCCCGGCTACGAGCAGTACTTC. The chain couples TRBV9 to TRBJ2-7; D not certain. The CDR3 loop spans 12 amino acids. The V gene lost 5 bases and the J gene lost 3 bases, with 9 bases spanning the gap. Per germline, CDR1 SGDLS and CDR2 YYNGEE.

V and J are TRBV4-3 and TRBJ2-1; TRBD1 agrees at 9 bases. V was clipped by 1 base and J by 8 bases; unmatched bases: 6. In germline, CDR1 is LGHNA, CDR2 YSLEER. The CDR3 has 15 amino acids. The CDR3 DNA reads TGCGCCAGCAGCCAAGGGTCCGGGACAGGGTATGAGCAGTTCTTC. Its protein product is CASSQGSGTGYEQFF.

The chain links TRBV5-4 to TRBJ2-3, with D perhaps matching TRBD2 (6 bases). V was cut by 7 bases and J by 3 bases, with 18 bases left in between. The length of the CDR3 is 15 residues. Per germline, CDR1 SGHNT and CDR2 YYREEE (reference sequence). This CDR3 is CASRQEGKRTDTQYF. In DNA, the CDR3 is TGTGCCAGCCGGCAGGAGGGTAAAAGAACAGATACGCAGTATTTT.

This clone turned up a few times. The CDR3 DNA reads as TGTGCCTGGAGTGAGGGCAGGGCAGATGAAAAACTGTTTTTT. Amino acid sequence: CAWSEGRADEKLFF. The chain is built from TRBV30 and TRBJ1-4; maybe TRBD1 (5 bases). This CDR3 contains 14 residues. Germline V gives CDR1 GTSNPN, CDR2 SVGIG (reference sequence). V was shortened by 1 base and J by 6 bases, with 12 bases between the two germline ends.

In its sample, this clone was seen once. The chain recombines TRBV7-9 with TRBJ1-4, with TRBD1 as a possible D gene (6 bases). CDR3 length equals 16 residues. CDR1 is SEHNR, CDR2 FQNEAQ, per germline (reference sequence). V lost 0 bases, J lost 6 bases, and 14 bases lay in between. The CDR3: CASSLATGFRDEKLFF. The CDR3 nucleotides read TGTGCCAGCAGCTTAGCGACAGGTTTTAGGGATGAAAAACTGTTTTTT.

V usage is TRBV29-1 and J usage is TRBJ2-2, with 8 bases matching TRBD2. V dropped 3 bases and J dropped 4; count of bases not matched to a gene: 4. The CDR3 has 14 residues. Germline V gives CDR1 SQVTM, CDR2 ANQGSEA. This CDR3 is CSVDGGVTTGELFF. The CDR3 DNA is TGCAGCGTTGACGGGGGGGTAACCACCGGGGAGCTGTTTTTT.

CDR3 sequence reads: CAISESWGFNTEAFF. The CDR3 DNA reads TGTGCCATCAGTGAGTCCTGGGGCTTTAACACTGAAGCTTTCTTT. The V and J genes are TRBV10-3 and TRBJ1-1; TRBD1 is a possible D gene (5 bases). The germline V gene encodes CDR1 ENHRY and CDR2 SYGVKD. This CDR3 contains 15 residues. V was trimmed by 0 bases and J by 2 bases, leaving 10 bases between them.

The chain recombines TRBV5-6 with TRBJ2-7; D is possibly TRBD1 (5 bases). Germline CDR1 reads SGHDT; CDR2 reads YYEEEE. V was trimmed by 4 bases and J by 11 bases, leaving 16 bases between them. The CDR3 length is 12 residues. CDR3: CASSPQGGREYF. CDR3 in DNA: TGTGCCAGCAGCCCCCAGGGTGGGCGTGAGTACTTC.

V gene TRBV6-1 combines with J gene TRBJ1-2; 7 nucleotides agree with TRBD1. This CDR3 contains 14 residues. Germline values: CDR1 MNHNS, CDR2 SASEGT. J gave up 2 bases and V 1 base, and 1 base lay outside the gene matches. In DNA form, the CDR3 reads TGTGCCAGCAGTGAAGGGGACAGAAACTATGGCTACACCTTC. It yields the protein CASSEGDRNYGYTF.

V is TRBV19 and J is TRBJ1-5; D is uncertain. CDR1 is LNHDA and CDR2 is SQIVND in the germline V gene (reference sequence). Trimming removed 6 bases at V and 4 bases at J, with 13 bases between. The CDR3 has 14 residues. The CDR3 here is CASSPRRINQPQHF. The CDR3, as DNA: TGTGCCAGTAGCCCCCGCCGGATAAATCAGCCCCAGCATTTT.

The chain is built from TRBV15 and TRBJ2-3; D not certain. This CDR3 contains 13 residues. Trimming took off 1 base at V and 4 bases at J, with 6 bases between the two ends. In germline, CDR1 is LNHNV, CDR2 YYDKDF (reference sequence). The CDR3 bases are TGTGCCACCAGCAGAGTGGGCCCAGATACGCAGTATTTT. It is translated as CATSRVGPDTQYF.